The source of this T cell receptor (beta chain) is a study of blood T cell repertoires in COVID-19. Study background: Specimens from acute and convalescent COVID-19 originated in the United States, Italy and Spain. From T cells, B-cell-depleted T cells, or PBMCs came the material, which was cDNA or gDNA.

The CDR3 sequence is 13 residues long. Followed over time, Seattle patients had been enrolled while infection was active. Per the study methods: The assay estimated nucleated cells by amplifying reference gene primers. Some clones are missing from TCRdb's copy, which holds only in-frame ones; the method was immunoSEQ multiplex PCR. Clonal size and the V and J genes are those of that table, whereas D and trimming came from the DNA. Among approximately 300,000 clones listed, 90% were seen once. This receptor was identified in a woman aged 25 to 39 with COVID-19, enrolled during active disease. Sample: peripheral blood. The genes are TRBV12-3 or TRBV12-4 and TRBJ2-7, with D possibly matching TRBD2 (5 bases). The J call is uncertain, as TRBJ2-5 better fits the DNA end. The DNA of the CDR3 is TGTGCCAGCAGTCGGGATTACCAAGAGACCCAGTACTTC. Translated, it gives CASSRDYQETQYF.